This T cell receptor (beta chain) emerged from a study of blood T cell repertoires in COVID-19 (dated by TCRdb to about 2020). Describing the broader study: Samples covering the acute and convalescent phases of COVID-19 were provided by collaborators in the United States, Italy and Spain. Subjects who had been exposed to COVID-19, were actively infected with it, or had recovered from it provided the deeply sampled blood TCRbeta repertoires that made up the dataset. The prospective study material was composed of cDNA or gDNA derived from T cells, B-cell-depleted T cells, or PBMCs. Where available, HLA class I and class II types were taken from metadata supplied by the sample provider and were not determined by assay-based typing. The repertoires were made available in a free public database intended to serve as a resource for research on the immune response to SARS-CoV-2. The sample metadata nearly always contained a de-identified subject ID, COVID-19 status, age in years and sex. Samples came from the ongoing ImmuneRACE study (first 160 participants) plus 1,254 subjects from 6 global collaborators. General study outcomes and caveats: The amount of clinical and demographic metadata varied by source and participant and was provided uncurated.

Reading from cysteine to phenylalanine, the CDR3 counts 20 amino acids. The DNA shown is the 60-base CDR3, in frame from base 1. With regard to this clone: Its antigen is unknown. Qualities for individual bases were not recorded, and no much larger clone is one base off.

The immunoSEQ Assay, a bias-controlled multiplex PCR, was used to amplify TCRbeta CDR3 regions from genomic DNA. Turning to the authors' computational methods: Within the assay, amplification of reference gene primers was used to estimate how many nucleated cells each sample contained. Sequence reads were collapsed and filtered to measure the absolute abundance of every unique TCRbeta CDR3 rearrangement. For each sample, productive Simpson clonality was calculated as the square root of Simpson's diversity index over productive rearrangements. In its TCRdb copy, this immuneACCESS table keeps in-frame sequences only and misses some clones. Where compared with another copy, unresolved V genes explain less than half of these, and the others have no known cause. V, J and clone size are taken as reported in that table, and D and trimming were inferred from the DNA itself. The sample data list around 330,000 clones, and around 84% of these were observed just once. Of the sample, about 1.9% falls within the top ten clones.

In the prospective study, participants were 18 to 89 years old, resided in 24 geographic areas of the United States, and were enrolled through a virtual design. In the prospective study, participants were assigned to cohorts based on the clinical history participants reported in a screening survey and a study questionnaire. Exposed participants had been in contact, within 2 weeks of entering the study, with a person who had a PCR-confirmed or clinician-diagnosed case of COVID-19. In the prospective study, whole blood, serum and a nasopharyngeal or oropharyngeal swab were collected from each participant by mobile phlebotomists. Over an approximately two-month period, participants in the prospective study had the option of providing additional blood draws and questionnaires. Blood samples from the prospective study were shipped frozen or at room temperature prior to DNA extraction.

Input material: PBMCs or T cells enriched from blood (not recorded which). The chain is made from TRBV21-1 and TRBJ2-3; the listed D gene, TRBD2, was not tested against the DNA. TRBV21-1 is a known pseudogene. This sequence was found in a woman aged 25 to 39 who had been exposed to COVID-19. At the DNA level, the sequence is TGTGCCAGCAGCATGCTCCTCGCCCTGGGACTCGTAGTCGGCACAGATACGCAGTATTTT. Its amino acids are CASSMLLALGLVVGTDTQYF.